The 7 T cell receptor beta chains below all came from one sample that was sequenced in a study of a mutant IDH1 vaccine in newly diagnosed glioma. These TCRs' antigens remain unknown. Profiling relied on immunoSEQ multiplex PCR, and the TCRdb table lists in-frame clones only, not all of them. The sample consists of 50,000 or so clones, roughly 78% of them appearing once. Time point in this sample: week 5, during vaccination. The investigators gave 300 ug of mutant IDH1 20-mer peptide in each vaccine dose, together with topical imiquimod. Sequenced material: PBMCs, taken from a glioma patient whose treatment included an IDH1 peptide vaccine. The receptors stem from a woman in her thirties or forties with glioma.

As regards this clone: Other nucleotide sequences from this sample produce the same CDR3. The rearrangement joins TRBV7-2 to TRBJ2-7; the D is unclear. The germline V gene has CDR1 SGHTA and CDR2 FQGNSA. V shed 4 bases and J shed 0 bases, with 4 bases lying between them. The CDR3 sequence is 12 residues long. CDR3 in amino acids: CASSSLSYEQYF. The CDR3 DNA reads as TGTGCCAGCAGCTCTCTCTCCTACGAGCAGTACTTC.

CDR3 region: CASSQSRTGYTF. CDR3 DNA: TGTGCCAGCAGCCAATCAAGGACTGGCTACACCTTC. The rearrangement joins TRBV16 to TRBJ1-2, with unresolved D. Germline values: CDR1 KGHSY, CDR2 FQNENV. The CDR3 is 12 residues long. The V end was cut by 0 bases, the J end by 7 bases, with 6 bases between.

The rearrangement joins TRBV18 to TRBJ2-7; D possibly corresponds to TRBD2 (6 bases). Trimming stripped 3 bases from V and 3 bases from J, with 12 bases between. In germline, CDR1 is KGHSH, CDR2 LQKENI. CDR3 length: 14 amino acids. CDR3 residues: CASSPPAGSYEQYF. The CDR3 DNA reads as TGTGCCAGCTCACCGCCCGCGGGAAGCTACGAGCAGTACTTC.

The rearrangement uses TRBV5-6 and TRBJ2-5; no firm D call. CDR1 and CDR2 from the germline V gene are SGHDT and YYEEEE. Trimming cost V 5 bases and J 0 bases, with 8 bases left between them. The CDR3 runs to 13 residues. The CDR3 region is CASSQLYQETQYF. In nucleotides, the CDR3 is TGTGCCAGCAGTCAATTGTACCAAGAGACCCAGTACTTC.

This clone was recorded only once. This chain joins TRBV5-4 and TRBJ2-3; 12 bases are a match to TRBD2. V lost 4 bases and J lost 4; bases outside the gene matches: 7. The CDR3 consists of 16 residues. In germline, CDR1 is SGHNT, CDR2 YYREEE (reference sequence). In nucleotides, the CDR3 is TGTGCCAGCAGCCTGCGGACTAGCGGGGTCCCAGATACGCAGTATTTT. This codes for CASSLRTSGVPDTQYF.

This clone was seen only once. V gene TRBV4-2 combines with J gene TRBJ1-2; 9 bases are shared with TRBD1. The CDR3 runs 12 residues. The germline gives CDR1 LGHNA, CDR2 YNFKEQ. Trimming cost V 4 bases and J 8 bases; bases outside gene matches: 2. The CDR3 is CASSPDRGGYTF. The DNA of the CDR3 is TGTGCCAGCAGCCCGGACAGGGGCGGCTACACCTTC.

J is TRBJ1-1 and V is TRBV19, with TRBD1 matching over 7 bases. V shed 1 base, J shed 0 bases, and the junction held 5 bases outside the gene matches. The CDR3 spans 16 residues. CDR1 and CDR2 from the germline V gene are LNHDA and SQIVND (reference sequence). The CDR3 sequence is CASSIGAGGMNTEAFF. CDR3 nucleotide sequence: TGTGCCAGTAGTATAGGGGCAGGGGGGATGAACACTGAAGCTTTCTTT.